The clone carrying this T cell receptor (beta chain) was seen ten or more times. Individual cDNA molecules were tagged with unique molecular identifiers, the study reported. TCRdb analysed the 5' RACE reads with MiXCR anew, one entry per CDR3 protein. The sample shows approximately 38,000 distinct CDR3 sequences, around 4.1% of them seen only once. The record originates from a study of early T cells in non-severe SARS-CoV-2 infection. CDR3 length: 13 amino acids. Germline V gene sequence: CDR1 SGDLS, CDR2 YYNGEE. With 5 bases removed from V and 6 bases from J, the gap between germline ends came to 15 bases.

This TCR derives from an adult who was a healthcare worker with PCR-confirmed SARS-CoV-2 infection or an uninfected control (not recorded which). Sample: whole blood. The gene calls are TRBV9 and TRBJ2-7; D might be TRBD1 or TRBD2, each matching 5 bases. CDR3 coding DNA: TGTGCCAGCAGGTCCGGGACCTCGGGCGAGCAGTACTTC. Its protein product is CASRSGTSGEQYF.